The 4 T cell receptor beta chains below come from one sample, sequenced in a study of blood T cell repertoires in COVID-19. Produced via immunoSEQ multiplex PCR; TCRdb's table is partial and in-frame only. The sample has some 310,000 clones, roughly 89% seen once. Sequenced input: peripheral blood. The receptor source for this set is a woman between 40 and 55 years old with COVID-19, enrolled during active disease.

This clone was detected only once. V is TRBV11-2 and J is TRBJ1-5; D is undetermined. This CDR3 spans 15 amino acids. V lost 2 bases, J lost 3 bases, and 11 bases lay in between. Germline lookup yields CDR1 SGHAT and CDR2 FQNNGV. The CDR3 reads CASSLSRGINQPQHF. The DNA for the CDR3 is TGTGCCAGCAGCTTAAGTCGAGGGATCAATCAGCCCCAGCATTTT. Variable domain in full (rest from reference TRBV11-2 and TRBJ1-5): EAGVAQSPRYKIIEKRQSVAFWCNPISGHATLYWYQQILGQGPKLLIQFQNNGVVDDSQLPKDRFSAERLKGVDSTLKIQPAKLEDSAVYLCASSLSRGINQPQHFGDGTRLSIL.

This clone was recorded a few times. The CDR3 loop is CATSRGLDNSPLHF. CDR3 coding DNA: TGTGCCACCAGCAGAGGGTTAGATAATTCACCCCTCCACTTT. This chain links TRBV15 with TRBJ1-6; D is ambiguous. The germline V and J ends were trimmed by 1 base and 5 bases, with 6 bases remaining between them. Per germline, CDR1 LNHNV and CDR2 YYDKDF (reference sequence). The CDR3 is 14 amino acids.

The chain recombines TRBV7-9 with TRBJ1-4; TRBD1 agrees at 11 bases. The CDR3 extends over 16 amino acids. Germline trimming cut 3 bases from V and 4 bases from J; bases unmatched to any gene: 4. CDR1 is SEHNR and CDR2 is FQNEAQ in the germline V gene (reference sequence). CDR3 bases: TGTGCCAGCAGCTTTGGGACAGGGGGTAGTAATGAAAAACTGTTTTTT. Translating gives CASSFGTGGSNEKLFF.

V and J are TRBV27 and TRBJ1-2; no firm D call. There are 15 residues in the CDR3. Germline V gene lookup returns CDR1 MNHEY and CDR2 SMNVEV (reference sequence). V lost 4 bases and J lost 4, with 16 bases in between. CDR3 sequence: CASSSAQTSGYGYTF. CDR3 DNA sequence: TGTGCCAGCAGTTCGGCCCAGACCAGCGGCTATGGCTACACCTTC.